These 29 T cell receptor beta chains were all obtained from the same sample, sequenced in a study of identical twins. TCRdb called the 5' RACE reads again in MiXCR, with one record for every CDR3 protein. The repertoire includes roughly 500,000 distinct CDR3 sequences, approximately 22% of them detected once, and about 0.93% sits in the top ten. These data were also filed under a second study, of T cells expressing NK-cell markers.

Sequencing used CD4+ T cells sorted from blood. These receptors were taken from a woman aged 18-35 years in good health.

The CDR3 loop reads CASSSPGLAGGSYNEQFF. The DNA of the CDR3 is TGCGCCAGCAGCTCGCCGGGACTAGCGGGAGGTTCTTACAATGAGCAGTTCTTC. V usage is TRBV5-1 and J usage is TRBJ2-1; 15 bases map to TRBD2. Per the germline V gene, CDR1 is SGHRS and CDR2 is YFSETQ. After removal of 3 bases from V and 4 bases from J, the junction contained 8 bases not matched to a gene. This CDR3 spans 18 amino acids.

This chain uses TRBV20-1 with TRBJ2-3; tentatively, D is TRBD1 or TRBD2 (5 bases each). Trimming cost V 3 bases and J 1 base, with 14 bases left between them. The CDR3 has 15 residues. Germline V gives CDR1 DFQATT, CDR2 SNEGSKA (reference sequence). The CDR3 is CSASPGLQGTDTQYF. The CDR3 DNA sequence: TGCAGTGCTAGCCCGGGGCTACAAGGCACAGATACGCAGTATTTT.

V is TRBV3-1 and J is TRBJ1-5; TRBD1 aligns across 8 bases. The CDR3 consists of 16 residues. V lost 1 base to trimming and J lost 7 bases; unmatched junction nucleotides: 9. CDR1 and CDR2 from the germline V gene are LGHDT and YNNKEL (reference sequence). The CDR3 is CASSQARYGQGQPQHF. CDR3 DNA: TGTGCCAGCAGCCAAGCTCGGTACGGACAGGGCCAGCCCCAGCATTTT.

The chain couples TRBV12-3 or TRBV12-4 to TRBJ2-1; D gene uncertain. The CDR3 loop spans 17 amino acids. Between the trimmed V and J ends, which lost 5 bases and 0 bases, there was a span of 17 bases. The CDR3 sequence: CASSGPFGRSSYNEQFF. The CDR3 nucleotides are TGTGCCAGCAGTGGGCCGTTTGGCAGGAGCTCCTACAATGAGCAGTTCTTC.

The chain employs TRBV30 and TRBJ1-1; a weak D match, TRBD1 (5 bases). The CDR3 runs 12 residues. V shed 2 bases and J shed 5 bases, with 9 bases lying between them. The germline V gene encodes CDR1 GTSNPN and CDR2 SVGIG (reference sequence). CDR3 sequence (DNA): TGTGCCTGGAGTAGGGGAGGGACTGAAGCTTTCTTT. The encoded protein is CAWSRGGTEAFF. Full variable domain (rest looked up from reference TRBV30 and TRBJ1-1): SQTIHQWPATLVQPVGSPLSLECTVEGTSNPNLYWYRQAAGRGLQLLFYSVGIGQISSEVPQNLSASRPQDRQFILSSKKLLLSDSGFYLCAWSRGGTEAFFGQGTRLTVV.

This chain's CDR3 is CASSPTTSNGADTQYF. The CDR3 nucleotides are TGTGCCAGCAGCCCCACGACCTCGAACGGGGCAGATACGCAGTATTTT. The rearrangement joins TRBV11-2 to TRBJ2-3, with TRBD2 as a possible D gene (5 bases). The CDR3 extends over 16 amino acids. Looked up from germline, CDR1 is SGHAT and CDR2 is FQNNGV. V shed 5 bases and J shed 4 bases, with 19 bases lying between them.

The chain links TRBV3-1 to TRBJ2-2; D uncertain. Germline-derived CDR1 and CDR2 are LGHDT and YNNKEL (reference sequence). This CDR3 is 14 amino acids long. Trimming cost V 5 bases and J 5 bases, with 12 bases left between them. CDR3 sequence (DNA): TGTGCCAGCAGCACCCGGCAGGAGACCGGGGAGCTGTTTTTT. It encodes CASSTRQETGELFF.

This clonotype was detected only a few times. The rearrangement links TRBV27 to TRBJ2-3; D not resolved. The CDR3 loop spans 14 amino acids. Trimming cost V 2 bases and J 1 base, with 7 bases left between them. CDR1 MNHEY and CDR2 SMNVEV come from the germline V gene (reference sequence). In DNA, the CDR3 is TGTGCCAGCAGTTTAGTCCAGGGCACAGATACGCAGTATTTT. Its translation: CASSLVQGTDTQYF.

There are a few counts of this clonotype. This chain uses TRBV12-3 or TRBV12-4 with TRBJ1-2; tentatively, D is TRBD1 (5 bases). V gave up 6 bases and J gave up 4 bases, with 15 bases separating them. This CDR3 contains 14 residues. In nucleotides, the CDR3 is TGTGCCAGCAGCCGGGACGACCGACCCTATGGCTACACCTTC. Translation gives CASSRDDRPYGYTF.

This chain connects TRBV30 to TRBJ1-2; D may be TRBD1 (5 bases). Germline-derived CDR1 and CDR2 are GTSNPN and SVGIG (reference sequence). This CDR3 spans 14 amino acids. Trimming removed 2 bases at V and 0 bases at J, with 10 bases between. Written as DNA, the CDR3 is TGTGCCTGGAGTCCAGACAGCGCTAACTATGGCTACACCTTC. Translating it yields CAWSPDSANYGYTF. Drawing the rest from reference TRBV30 and TRBJ1-2, the complete variable domain is SQTIHQWPATLVQPVGSPLSLECTVEGTSNPNLYWYRQAAGRGLQLLFYSVGIGQISSEVPQNLSASRPQDRQFILSSKKLLLSDSGFYLCAWSPDSANYGYTFGSGTRLTVV.

The V and J genes are TRBV4-3 and TRBJ1-6; D gene ambiguous. V lost 0 bases and J 10 bases, leaving 7 bases between the germline ends. This CDR3 is built from 13 residues. Germline CDR1 LGHNA, CDR2 YSLEER. CDR3 DNA: TGCGCCAGCAGCCAAGATGGGTGGTCACCCCTCCACTTT. Protein sequence: CASSQDGWSPLHF.

This chain joins TRBV5-6 and TRBJ2-7; weak D call: TRBD2 (5 bases). V lost 3 bases and J 4 bases, leaving 20 bases between the germline ends. The germline V gene has CDR1 SGHDT and CDR2 YYEEEE. The CDR3 is 16 residues long. The CDR3 DNA follows: TGTGCCAGCAGCTCGGGCCGTCGGACTGGAGAATACGAGCAGTACTTC. Translation: CASSSGRRTGEYEQYF.

This clonotype has a count of ten or more. This chain uses TRBV12-3 or TRBV12-4 with TRBJ2-3, with a tentative D call TRBD1 (5 bases). The CDR3 extends over 15 amino acids. V was cut by 2 bases and J by 1 base, with 10 bases left in between. The CDR3 DNA is TGTGCCAGCAGTTTATCCACAGGACGCACAGATACGCAGTATTTT. This gives the protein CASSLSTGRTDTQYF.

V and J are TRBV7-2 and TRBJ1-2; the D gene is possibly TRBD1 (6 bases). The CDR3 totals 15 residues. V lost 1 base, J lost 4 bases, and 13 bases lay in between. Germline CDR1 and CDR2: SGHTA and FQGNSA. The CDR3 here is CASSLGSTGSYGYTF. The DNA of the CDR3 is TGTGCCAGCAGCTTAGGTTCAACAGGGAGCTATGGCTACACCTTC.

The chain carries TRBV20-1 and TRBJ2-7; 9 bases are shared with TRBD1. This CDR3 has 13 residues. V lost 5 bases to trimming and J lost 2 bases; unmatched junction nucleotides: 4. Germline CDR1 and CDR2: DFQATT and SNEGSKA (reference sequence). In nucleotides, the CDR3 is TGCAGTGCTTTTACAGGGGGCACCTACGAGCAGTACTTC. This sequence encodes CSAFTGGTYEQYF.

This clonotype was observed a handful of times. The rearrangement joins TRBV2 to TRBJ2-3; possibly TRBD2 for D (5 bases). The CDR3 has 15 residues. The V end was cut by 10 bases, the J end by 0 bases, with 17 bases between. Per germline, CDR1 SNHLY and CDR2 FYNNEI. The CDR3 here is CATVTSTSSTDTQYF. The CDR3, as DNA: TGTGCCACCGTTACTAGTACAAGTAGCACAGATACGCAGTATTTT.

The CDR3 DNA follows: TGTGCCAGCTCATGGGCTCGAGCAGGGCTCACTAATGAAAAACTGTTTTTT. This sequence encodes CASSWARAGLTNEKLFF. V is TRBV18 and J is TRBJ1-4; D is possibly TRBD1 (5 bases). The CDR3 totals 17 residues. The V gene lost 5 bases and the J gene lost 2 bases, with 18 bases spanning the gap. Germline loops: CDR1 KGHSH, CDR2 LQKENI.

This clonotype was counted between two and nine times. The chain combines TRBV9 with TRBJ2-1, with 11 bases identical to TRBD2. The V gene end was trimmed by 0 bases and the J gene end by 0 bases; junction bases not matched to a gene: 11. CDR1 and CDR2 (germline): SGDLS, YYNGEE. The CDR3 sequence is 20 residues long. CDR3 DNA sequence: TGTGCCAGCAGCGTAGGGGTAGCGGGAGGGTTAGGGAGCTCCTACAATGAGCAGTTCTTC. Residues: CASSVGVAGGLGSSYNEQFF.

This clonotype was seen a few times. The J gene is TRBJ1-4, the V gene TRBV29-1; D not certain. Germline CDR1 and CDR2: SQVTM and ANQGSEA. V was pared by 4 bases and J by 5 bases, with 5 bases between. This CDR3 is built from 11 residues. The CDR3 loop is CSVARNEKLFF. CDR3 sequence (DNA): TGCAGCGTTGCAAGGAATGAAAAACTGTTTTTT.

The sample holds a few counts of this clonotype. V gene TRBV6-5 combines with J gene TRBJ2-1; 7 bases match TRBD2. The CDR3 is made up of 15 amino acids. Germline CDR1 reads MNHEY; CDR2 reads SVGAGI. V shed 2 bases, J shed 8 bases, and the junction held 9 bases outside the gene matches. For the CDR3, the DNA is TGTGCCAGCAGTTACCCCCGGGTCCGGGGGGATGAGCAGTTCTTC. It translates to CASSYPRVRGDEQFF.

This clonotype was recorded at least ten times. This chain connects TRBV5-1 to TRBJ2-1, with D unclear. V was cut by 6 bases and J by 2 bases, with 6 bases left in between. Germline V CDR1 and CDR2: SGHRS, YFSETQ. The CDR3 length is 12 residues. CDR3 nucleotides: TGCGCCAGCACAGAAACCTACAATGAGCAGTTCTTC. Protein: CASTETYNEQFF.

Many counts were recorded for this clonotype. The CDR3 is CASTGVREPYNEQFF. The CDR3, as DNA: TGTGCCAGCACCGGCGTCAGGGAACCCTACAATGAGCAGTTCTTC. This chain uses TRBV12-3 or TRBV12-4 with TRBJ2-1, with D possibly TRBD1 on 5 matching bases. Trimming removed 7 bases from V and 2 bases from J, with 15 bases in between. CDR3 length: 15 residues.

This clonotype showed up just a few times. The gene calls are TRBV15 and TRBJ1-2, with D possibly being TRBD1 (5 bases). The CDR3 is 15 amino acids. Germline V lookup: CDR1 LNHNV, CDR2 YYDKDF (reference sequence). Trimming cost V 0 bases and J 8 bases, with 16 bases left between them. This CDR3 reads CATSRDRQGSGGYTF. DNA of the CDR3: TGTGCCACCAGCAGAGATCGGCAGGGCTCCGGAGGCTACACCTTC.

This clonotype was seen more than once but under ten times. The chain carries TRBV6-1 and TRBJ2-1; 7 nucleotides match TRBD2. Germline V gene data show CDR1 as MNHNS and CDR2 as SASEGT. The CDR3 spans 15 residues. V trimming: 10 bases; J trimming: 3 bases; junction bases outside the gene matches: 12. The CDR3 DNA reads TGTGCCACTTTTACCTTGGGCGGGGGCTACAATGAGCAGTTCTTC. Translated: CATFTLGGGYNEQFF.

This clonotype was recorded a few times. This chain links TRBV20-1 with TRBJ2-2, with 12 bases matching TRBD2. This CDR3 region has 15 residues. With 6 bases clipped from V and 7 bases from J, the junction kept 9 bases outside the gene matches. CDR1 is DFQATT and CDR2 is SNEGSKA in the germline V gene (reference sequence). CDR3 nucleotides: TGCAGTGCACGGAGACTAGCGGGAGTGGACGGGGAGCTGTTTTTT. Translated: CSARRLAGVDGELFF.

V usage is TRBV7-9 and J usage is TRBJ2-1; D call uncertain. The CDR3 totals 13 residues. The germline V and J ends were trimmed by 2 bases and 7 bases, with 9 bases remaining between them. The germline CDR1 and CDR2 sequences are SEHNR and FQNEAQ (reference sequence). The CDR3 DNA is TGTGCCAGCAGCTTACAGGCTAGTAATGAGCAGTTCTTC. Encoded protein: CASSLQASNEQFF.

The rearrangement joins TRBV29-1 to TRBJ2-1, with 7 bases identical to TRBD2. The V segment lost 8 bases and the J segment 0 bases; nucleotides outside the gene matches: 19. Germline lookup yields CDR1 SQVTM and CDR2 ANQGSEA. This CDR3 is built from 18 residues. The CDR3, as DNA: TGCAGCCTAAGAGTGGGGGGGGACCGTCGTTTCTCCTACAATGAGCAGTTCTTC. It codes for CSLRVGGDRRFSYNEQFF.

This clonotype was observed many times. This chain connects TRBV12-3 or TRBV12-4 to TRBJ2-4, with 9 bases identical to TRBD2. The CDR3 runs 15 residues. V lost 5 bases, J lost 7 bases, and 9 bases stayed unmatched. The CDR3 DNA reads as TGTGCCAGCAGTGCTAGCGGGGACCTTGGGAACATTCAGTACTTC. Translation gives CASSASGDLGNIQYF.

This clonotype turned up a few times. The V call is TRBV6-5, the J call TRBJ2-3; the D is unclear. V was pared by 7 bases and J by 4 bases, with 15 bases between. The V gene's germline CDR1 is MNHEY and CDR2 SVGAGI. The CDR3 is made up of 14 amino acids. CDR3 in DNA: TGTGCCAGCACGTTGAGAATTGAGGCAGATACGCAGTATTTT. This encodes CASTLRIEADTQYF.